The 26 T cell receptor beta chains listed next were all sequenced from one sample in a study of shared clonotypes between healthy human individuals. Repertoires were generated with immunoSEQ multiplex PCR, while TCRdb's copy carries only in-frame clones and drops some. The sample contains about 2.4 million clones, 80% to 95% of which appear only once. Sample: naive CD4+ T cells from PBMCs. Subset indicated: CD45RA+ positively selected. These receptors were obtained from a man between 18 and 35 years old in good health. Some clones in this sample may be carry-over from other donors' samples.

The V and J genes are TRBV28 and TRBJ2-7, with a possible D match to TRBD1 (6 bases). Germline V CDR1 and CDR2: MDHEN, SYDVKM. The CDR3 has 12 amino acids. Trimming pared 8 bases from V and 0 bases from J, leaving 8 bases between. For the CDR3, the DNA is TGTGCCAGCGCAGGGGTCTCCTACGAGCAGTACTTC. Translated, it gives CASAGVSYEQYF.

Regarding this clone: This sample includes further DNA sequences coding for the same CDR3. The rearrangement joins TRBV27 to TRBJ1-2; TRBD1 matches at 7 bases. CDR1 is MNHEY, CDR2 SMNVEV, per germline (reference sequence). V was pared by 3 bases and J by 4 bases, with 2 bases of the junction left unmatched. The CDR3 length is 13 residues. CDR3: CASSFRGFYGYTF. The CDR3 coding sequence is TGTGCCAGCAGTTTCAGGGGGTTCTATGGCTACACCTTC.

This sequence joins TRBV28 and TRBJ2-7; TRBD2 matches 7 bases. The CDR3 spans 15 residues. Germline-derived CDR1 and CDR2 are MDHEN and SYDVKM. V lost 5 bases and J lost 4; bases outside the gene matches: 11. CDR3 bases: TGTGCCAGCAGTCCCGGGCGCGGGAGACGATACGAGCAGTACTTC. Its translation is CASSPGRGRRYEQYF.

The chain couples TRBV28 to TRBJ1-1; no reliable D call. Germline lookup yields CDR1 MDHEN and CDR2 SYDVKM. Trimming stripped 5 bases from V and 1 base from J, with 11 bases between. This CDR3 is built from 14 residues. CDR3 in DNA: TGTGCCAGCAGTCTAAGGAACAAGAACACTGAAGCTTTCTTT. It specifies CASSLRNKNTEAFF. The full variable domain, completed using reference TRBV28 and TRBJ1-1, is DVKVTQSSRYLVKRTGEKVFLECVQDMDHENMFWYRQDPGLGLRLIYFSYDVKMKEKGDIPEGYSVSREKKERFSLILESASTNQTSMYLCASSLRNKNTEAFFGQGTRLTVV.

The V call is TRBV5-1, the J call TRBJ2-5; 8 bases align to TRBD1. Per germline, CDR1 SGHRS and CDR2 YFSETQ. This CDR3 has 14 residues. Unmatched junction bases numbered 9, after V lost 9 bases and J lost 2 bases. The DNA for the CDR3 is TGCGCCACCGCGAGGACAGGGCTACAAGAGACCCAGTACTTC. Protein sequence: CATARTGLQETQYF.

Written as DNA, the CDR3 is TGTGCCAGCAGCTTAACGGGGACAAACACTGAAGCTTTCTTT. As protein: CASSLTGTNTEAFF. The rearrangement uses TRBV7-3 and TRBJ1-1, with a possible D match to TRBD1 (6 bases). This CDR3 is 14 amino acids long. The germline gives CDR1 SGHTA, CDR2 FQGTGA. V lost 0 bases and J 2 bases, leaving 7 bases between the germline ends.

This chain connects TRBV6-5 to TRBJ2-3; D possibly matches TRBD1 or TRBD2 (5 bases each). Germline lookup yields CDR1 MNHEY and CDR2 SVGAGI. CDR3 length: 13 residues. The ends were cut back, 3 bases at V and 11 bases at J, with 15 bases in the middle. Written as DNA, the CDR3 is TGTGCCAGCAGTTATCCCGGGACCAGATTGCAGTATTTT. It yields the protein CASSYPGTRLQYF.

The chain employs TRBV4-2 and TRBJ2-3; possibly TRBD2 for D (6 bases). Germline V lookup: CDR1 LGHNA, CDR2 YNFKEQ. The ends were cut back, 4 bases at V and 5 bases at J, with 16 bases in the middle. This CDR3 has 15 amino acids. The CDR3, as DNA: TGTGCCAGCAGCCGCGGCGGGGAGGAGCTAGATACGCAGTATTTT. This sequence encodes CASSRGGEELDTQYF.

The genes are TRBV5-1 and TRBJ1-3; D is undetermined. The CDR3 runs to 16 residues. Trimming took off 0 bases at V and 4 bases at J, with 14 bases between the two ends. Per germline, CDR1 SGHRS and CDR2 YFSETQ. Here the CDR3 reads CASSLVPGSRGNTIYF. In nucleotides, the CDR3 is TGCGCCAGCAGCTTGGTCCCCGGGTCGAGAGGAAACACCATATATTTT.

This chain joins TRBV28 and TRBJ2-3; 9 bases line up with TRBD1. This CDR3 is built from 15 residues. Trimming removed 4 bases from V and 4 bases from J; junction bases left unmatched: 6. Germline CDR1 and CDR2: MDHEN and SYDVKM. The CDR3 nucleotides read TGTGCCAGCAGTTCCGGGACAGGGAGGCCAGATACGCAGTATTTT. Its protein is CASSSGTGRPDTQYF.

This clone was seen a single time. In DNA, the CDR3 is TGTGCCATCAGTGAGAACACTTCTAATGAAAAACTGTTTTTT. Protein sequence: CAISENTSNEKLFF. The gene calls are TRBV10-3 and TRBJ1-4; unclear D gene. Trimming took 2 bases from V and 3 from J, leaving 7 bases between them. Germline V lookup: CDR1 ENHRY, CDR2 SYGVKD. The CDR3 runs to 14 residues.

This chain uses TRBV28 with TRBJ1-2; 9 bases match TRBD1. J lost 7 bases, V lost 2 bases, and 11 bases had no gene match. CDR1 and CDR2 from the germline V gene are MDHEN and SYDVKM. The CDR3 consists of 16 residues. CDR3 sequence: CASSLGGTGGLGGYTF. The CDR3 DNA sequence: TGTGCCAGCAGTTTAGGTGGTACAGGGGGCTTAGGTGGCTACACCTTC.

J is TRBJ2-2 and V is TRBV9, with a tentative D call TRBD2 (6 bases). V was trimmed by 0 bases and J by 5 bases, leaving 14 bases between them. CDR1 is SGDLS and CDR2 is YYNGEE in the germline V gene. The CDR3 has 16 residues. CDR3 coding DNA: TGTGCCAGCAGCGTAGCGGCGGGATGGGGTACCGGGGAGCTGTTTTTT. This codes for CASSVAAGWGTGELFF. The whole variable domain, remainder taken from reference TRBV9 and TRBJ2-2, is DSGVTQTPKHLITATGQRVTLRCSPRSGDLSVYWYQQSLDQGLQFLIQYYNGEERAKGNILERFSAQQFPDLHSELNLSSLELGDSALYFCASSVAAGWGTGELFFGEGSRLTVL.

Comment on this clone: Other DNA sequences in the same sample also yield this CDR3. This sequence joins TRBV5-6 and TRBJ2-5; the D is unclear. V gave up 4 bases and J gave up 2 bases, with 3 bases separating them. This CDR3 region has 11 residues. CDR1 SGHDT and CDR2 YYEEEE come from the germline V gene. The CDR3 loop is CASSRQETQYF. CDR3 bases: TGTGCCAGCAGCCGGCAAGAGACCCAGTACTTC.

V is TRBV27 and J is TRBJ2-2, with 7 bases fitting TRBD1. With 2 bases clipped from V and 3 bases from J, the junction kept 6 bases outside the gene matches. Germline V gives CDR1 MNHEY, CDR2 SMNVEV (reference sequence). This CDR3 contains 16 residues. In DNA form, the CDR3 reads TGTGCCAGCAGTTTACTGCGACAGGGTGACACCGGGGAGCTGTTTTTT. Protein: CASSLLRQGDTGELFF.

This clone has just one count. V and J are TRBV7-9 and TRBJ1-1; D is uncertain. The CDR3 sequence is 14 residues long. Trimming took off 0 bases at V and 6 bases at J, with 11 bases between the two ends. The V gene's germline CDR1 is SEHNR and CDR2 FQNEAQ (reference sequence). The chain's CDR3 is CASSLAQIKSEAFF. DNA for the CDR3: TGTGCCAGCAGCTTAGCACAGATAAAGTCTGAAGCTTTCTTT.

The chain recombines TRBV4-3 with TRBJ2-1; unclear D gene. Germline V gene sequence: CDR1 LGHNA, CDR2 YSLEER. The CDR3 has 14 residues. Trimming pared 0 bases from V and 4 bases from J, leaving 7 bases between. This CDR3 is CASSQERTYNEQFF. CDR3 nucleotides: TGCGCCAGCAGCCAAGAGCGGACGTACAATGAGCAGTTCTTC.

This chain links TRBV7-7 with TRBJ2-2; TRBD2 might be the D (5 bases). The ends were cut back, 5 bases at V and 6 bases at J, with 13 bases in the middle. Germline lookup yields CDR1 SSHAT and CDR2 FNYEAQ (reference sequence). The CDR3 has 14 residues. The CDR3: CASSPDPGSGELFF. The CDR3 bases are TGTGCCAGCAGCCCCGACCCGGGGTCCGGGGAGCTGTTTTTT. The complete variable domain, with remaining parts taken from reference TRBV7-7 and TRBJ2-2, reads GAGVSQSPRYKVTKRGQDVTLRCDPISSHATLYWYQQALGQGPEFLTYFNYEAQPDKSGLPSDRFSAERPEGSISTLTIQRTEQRDSAMYRCASSPDPGSGELFFGEGSRLTVL.

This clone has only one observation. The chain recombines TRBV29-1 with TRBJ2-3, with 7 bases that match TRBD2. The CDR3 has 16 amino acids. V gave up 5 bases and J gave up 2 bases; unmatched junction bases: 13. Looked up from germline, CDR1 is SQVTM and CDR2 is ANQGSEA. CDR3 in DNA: TGCAGCGTTAGCGGGACGCTTAGGGGCCCCACAGATACGCAGTATTTT. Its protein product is CSVSGTLRGPTDTQYF.

DNA of the CDR3: TGCGCCAGCAGCCCGGGACTAGCCCTCCAAGAGACCCAGTACTTC. This encodes CASSPGLALQETQYF. The V gene is TRBV4-3, the J gene TRBJ2-5; 9 nucleotides line up with TRBD2. Per germline, CDR1 LGHNA and CDR2 YSLEER. The CDR3 consists of 15 residues. Losses at the gene ends were 4 bases for V and 1 base for J; bases not matched to a gene: 4.

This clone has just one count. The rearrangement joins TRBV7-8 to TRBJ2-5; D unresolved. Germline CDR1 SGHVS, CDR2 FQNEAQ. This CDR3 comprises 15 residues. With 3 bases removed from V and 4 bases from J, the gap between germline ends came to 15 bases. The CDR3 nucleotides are TGTGCCAGCAGCTTTCGGCTAGAATCAGGAGAGACCCAGTACTTC. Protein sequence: CASSFRLESGETQYF.

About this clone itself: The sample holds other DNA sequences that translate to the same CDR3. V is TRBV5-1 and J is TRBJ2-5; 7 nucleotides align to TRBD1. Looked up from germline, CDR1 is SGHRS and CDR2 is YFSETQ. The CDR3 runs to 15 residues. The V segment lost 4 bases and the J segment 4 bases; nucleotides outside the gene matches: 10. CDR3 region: CASSLGTALGETQYF. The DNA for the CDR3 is TGCGCCAGCAGCCTAGGGACAGCTCTTGGAGAGACCCAGTACTTC.

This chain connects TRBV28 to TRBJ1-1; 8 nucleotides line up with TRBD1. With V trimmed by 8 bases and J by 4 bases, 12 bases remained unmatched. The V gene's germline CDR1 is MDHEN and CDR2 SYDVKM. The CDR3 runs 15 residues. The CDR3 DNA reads TGTGCCAGCTACGTCCAGGGGGCGATAGGCACTGAAGCTTTCTTT. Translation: CASYVQGAIGTEAFF.

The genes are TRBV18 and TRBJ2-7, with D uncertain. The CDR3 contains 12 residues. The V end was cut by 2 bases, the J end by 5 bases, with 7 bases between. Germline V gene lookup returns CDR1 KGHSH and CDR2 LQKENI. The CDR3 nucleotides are TGTGCCAGCTCACCAGGTCTCCACGAGCAGTACTTC. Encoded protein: CASSPGLHEQYF.

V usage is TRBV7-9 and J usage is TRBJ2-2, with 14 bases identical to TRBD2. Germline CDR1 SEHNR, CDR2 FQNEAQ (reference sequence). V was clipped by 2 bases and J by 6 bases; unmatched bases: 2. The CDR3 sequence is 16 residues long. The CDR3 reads CASSLRTSGRPGELFF. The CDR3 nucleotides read TGTGCCAGCAGCTTAAGGACTAGCGGGAGGCCCGGGGAGCTGTTTTTT.

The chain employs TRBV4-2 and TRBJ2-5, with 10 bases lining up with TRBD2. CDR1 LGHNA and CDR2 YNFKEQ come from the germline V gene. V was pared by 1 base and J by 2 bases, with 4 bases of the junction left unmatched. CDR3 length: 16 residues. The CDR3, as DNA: TGTGCCAGCAGCCAAGCCACTAGCGGGGTGCAAGAGACCCAGTACTTC. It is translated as CASSQATSGVQETQYF.